The 6 T cell receptor beta chains below all came from one sample that was sequenced in a study of T cell responses to AZD1222 COVID-19 vaccine. Produced via immunoSEQ multiplex PCR; TCRdb's table is partial and in-frame only. The top ten hold roughly 7.8% of the sample, which has fewer than 120,000 clones, roughly 90% seen once. This specimen was peripheral blood, taken on day 0 of AZD1222 vaccination. All receptors come from an adult in good health.

The genes are TRBV5-6 and TRBJ1-6; D remains unclear. The CDR3 is made up of 14 amino acids. The V end was cut by 3 bases, the J end by 8 bases, with 12 bases between. Germline-derived CDR1 and CDR2 are SGHDT and YYEEEE. The CDR3: CASSSRSTDSPLHF. The CDR3 DNA follows: TGTGCCAGCAGCTCCCGCAGTACGGATTCACCCCTCCACTTT.

The chain carries TRBV24-1 and TRBJ2-6; 12 positions match TRBD1. V shed 2 bases, J shed 2 bases, and the junction held 3 bases outside the gene matches. CDR1 KGHDR and CDR2 SFDVKD come from the germline V gene. This CDR3 spans 18 amino acids. The CDR3 loop reads CATSDWGQGATGANVLTF. The CDR3 DNA follows: TGTGCCACCAGTGATTGGGGACAGGGGGCTACTGGGGCCAACGTCCTGACTTTC.

V gene TRBV15 combines with J gene TRBJ2-1; a possible D gene is TRBD2 (5 bases). The CDR3 sequence is 18 residues long. V was clipped by 0 bases and J by 7 bases, with 22 bases between them. In germline, CDR1 is LNHNV, CDR2 YYDKDF (reference sequence). The CDR3 nucleotides are TGTGCCACCAGCAGAGATCTTAGGCCTAGCCCGAGGGTTAATGAGCAGTTCTTC. Its protein product is CATSRDLRPSPRVNEQFF.

This sequence joins TRBV13 and TRBJ2-5; unclear D gene. Germline CDR1 PRHDT, CDR2 FYEKMQ (reference sequence). The V gene lost 5 bases and the J gene lost 3 bases, with 16 bases spanning the gap. The CDR3 totals 15 residues. DNA for the CDR3: TGTGCCAGCAGCCACGTACGGGCCTACGAAGAGACCCAGTACTTC. It translates to CASSHVRAYEETQYF.

This clone was seen a single time. V usage is TRBV12-3 or TRBV12-4 and J usage is TRBJ1-1; the D gene is possibly TRBD1 (6 bases). Trimming left V 6 bases short and J 5 bases short, with 7 bases between. The CDR3 runs to 11 residues. CDR3 amino acids: CASRTGTEAFF. The CDR3 region has the DNA TGTGCCAGCAGAACAGGGACTGAAGCTTTCTTT.

This clone appeared once. This sequence joins TRBV19 and TRBJ2-1; D might be TRBD2 (5 bases). CDR3 length: 15 amino acids. The germline CDR1 and CDR2 sequences are LNHDA and SQIVND (reference sequence). V was pared by 3 bases and J by 5 bases, with 14 bases between. The CDR3 DNA reads TGTGCCAGTAGTATGGCTTCCAGCGGCGACAATGAGCAGTTCTTC. This translates into CASSMASSGDNEQFF. The variable domain in full, completed from reference TRBV19 and TRBJ2-1, reads DGGITQSPKYLFRKEGQNVTLSCEQNLNHDAMYWYRQDPGQGLRLIYYSQIVNDFQKGDIAEGYSVSREKKESFPLTVTSAQKNPTAFYLCASSMASSGDNEQFFGPGTRLTVL.